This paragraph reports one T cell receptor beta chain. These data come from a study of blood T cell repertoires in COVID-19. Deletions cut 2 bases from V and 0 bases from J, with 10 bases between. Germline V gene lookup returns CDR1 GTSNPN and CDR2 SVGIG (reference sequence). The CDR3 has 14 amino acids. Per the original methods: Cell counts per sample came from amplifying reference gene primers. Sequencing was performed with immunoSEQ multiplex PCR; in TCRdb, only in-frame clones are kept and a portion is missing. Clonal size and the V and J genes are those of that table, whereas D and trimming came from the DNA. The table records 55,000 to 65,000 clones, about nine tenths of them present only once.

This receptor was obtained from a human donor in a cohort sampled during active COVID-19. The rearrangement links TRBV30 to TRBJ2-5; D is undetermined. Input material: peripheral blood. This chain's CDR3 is CAWSRDPYQETQYF. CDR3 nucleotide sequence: TGTGCCTGGAGTAGAGATCCGTACCAAGAGACCCAGTACTTC. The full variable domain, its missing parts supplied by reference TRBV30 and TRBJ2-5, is SQTIHQWPATLVQPVGSPLSLECTVEGTSNPNLYWYRQAAGRGLQLLFYSVGIGQISSEVPQNLSASRPQDRQFILSSKKLLLSDSGFYLCAWSRDPYQETQYFGPGTRLLVL.